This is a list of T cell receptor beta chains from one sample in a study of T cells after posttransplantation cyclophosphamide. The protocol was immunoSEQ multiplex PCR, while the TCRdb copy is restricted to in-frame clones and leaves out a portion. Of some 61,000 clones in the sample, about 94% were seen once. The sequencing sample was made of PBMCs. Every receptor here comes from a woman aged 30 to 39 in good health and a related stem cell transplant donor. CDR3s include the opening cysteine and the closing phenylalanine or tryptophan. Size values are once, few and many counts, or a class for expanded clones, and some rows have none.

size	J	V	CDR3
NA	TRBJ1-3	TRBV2	CASKIQGPGNTIYF
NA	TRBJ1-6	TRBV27	CASKPPFHYNSPLHF
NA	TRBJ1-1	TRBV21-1	CASSKGAGPPNTEAFF
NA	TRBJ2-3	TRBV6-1	CASNTAGTDTQYF
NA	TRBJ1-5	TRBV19	CASSSRQKDQPQHF
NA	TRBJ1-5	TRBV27	CASSKIGGVLRDQPQHF
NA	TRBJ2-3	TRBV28	CASSLLTGAPDTQYF
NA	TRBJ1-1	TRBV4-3	CASSQGTQGGTEAFF
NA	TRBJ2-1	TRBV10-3	CASKQKTSYNEQFF
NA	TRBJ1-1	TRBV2	CASTSRVDHTEAFF
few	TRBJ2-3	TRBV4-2	CASSQDRRLTDTQYF
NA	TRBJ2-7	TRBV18	CASSPPGTAGSYEQYF
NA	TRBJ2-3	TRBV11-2	CASSSRQGPDTQYF
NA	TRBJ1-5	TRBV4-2	CASSQEEDQPQHF
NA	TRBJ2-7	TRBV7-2	CASSPAGRGGAYEQYF
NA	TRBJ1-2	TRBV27	CASGPGGPNYGYTF
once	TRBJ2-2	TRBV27	CASTPGANTGELFF
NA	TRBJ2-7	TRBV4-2	CASSPAGGSSYEQYF
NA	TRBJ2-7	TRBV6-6	CASRTKTYEQYF
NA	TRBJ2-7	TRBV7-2	CASSLALGQNYEQYF
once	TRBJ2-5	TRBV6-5	CASSYSMARAETQYF
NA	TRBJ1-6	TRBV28	CASSLSGSYSPLHF
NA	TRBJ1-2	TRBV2	CASSASGQPIYGYTF
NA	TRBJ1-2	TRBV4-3	CASSQVIAGGSGYGYTF
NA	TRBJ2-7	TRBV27	CATTGIAGGNYEQYF
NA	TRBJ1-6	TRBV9	CASSVVNSPLHF
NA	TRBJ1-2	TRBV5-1	CASSLGAGYGYTF
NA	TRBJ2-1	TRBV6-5	CASSYFPGANEQFF
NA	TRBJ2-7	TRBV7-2	CASSLNRGVGEQYF
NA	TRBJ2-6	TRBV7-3	CASSLIIGPGANVLTF
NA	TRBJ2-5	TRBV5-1	CASSLWGMETQYF
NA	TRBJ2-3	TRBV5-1	CASSWETGQATDTQYF
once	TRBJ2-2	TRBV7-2	CASSSAINAGADSGLFF
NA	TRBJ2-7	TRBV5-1	CASSSARGREQYF
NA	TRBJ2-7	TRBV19	CASSIDRQPSYEQYF
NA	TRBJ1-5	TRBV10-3	CAISESTDTQPQHF
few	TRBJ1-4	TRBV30	CAWSSGTGGNLGEKLFF
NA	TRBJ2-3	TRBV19	CASGSQGTDTQYF
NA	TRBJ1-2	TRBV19	CASHNRGGYTF
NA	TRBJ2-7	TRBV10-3	CATVPDLVYEQYF
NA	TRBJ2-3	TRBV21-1	CAQPRQGPPTDTQYF
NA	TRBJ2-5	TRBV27	CASSSFHRGRETQYF
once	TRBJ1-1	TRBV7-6	CASSFSGAEAFF
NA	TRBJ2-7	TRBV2	CASSEIRSSYEQYF
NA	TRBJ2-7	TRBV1	CTSRVRGGASFYEQYF
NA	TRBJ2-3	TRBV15	CATSRGTRGPTDTQYF
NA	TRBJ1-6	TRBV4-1	CASSQRREGASYNSPLHF
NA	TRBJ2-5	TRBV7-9	CASSLAGGQETQYF
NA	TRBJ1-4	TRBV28	CASSQGPGGEKLFF
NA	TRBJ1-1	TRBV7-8	CASSLGLGTEAFF
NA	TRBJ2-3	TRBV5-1	CASSMGQGITDTQYF
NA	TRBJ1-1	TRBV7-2	CASSLANMNTEAFF
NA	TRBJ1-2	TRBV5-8	CASSLGGTDGEGGYTF
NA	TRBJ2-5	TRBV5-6	CASSLGPTQYF
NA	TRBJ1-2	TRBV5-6	CASSKDRVYGYTF
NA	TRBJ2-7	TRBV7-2	CASSLAGGPYEQYF
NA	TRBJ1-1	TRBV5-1	CASSLGTGDTEAFF
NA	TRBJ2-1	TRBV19	CASILGLFFNEQFF
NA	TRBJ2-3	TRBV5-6	CASSLEEVYADTQYF